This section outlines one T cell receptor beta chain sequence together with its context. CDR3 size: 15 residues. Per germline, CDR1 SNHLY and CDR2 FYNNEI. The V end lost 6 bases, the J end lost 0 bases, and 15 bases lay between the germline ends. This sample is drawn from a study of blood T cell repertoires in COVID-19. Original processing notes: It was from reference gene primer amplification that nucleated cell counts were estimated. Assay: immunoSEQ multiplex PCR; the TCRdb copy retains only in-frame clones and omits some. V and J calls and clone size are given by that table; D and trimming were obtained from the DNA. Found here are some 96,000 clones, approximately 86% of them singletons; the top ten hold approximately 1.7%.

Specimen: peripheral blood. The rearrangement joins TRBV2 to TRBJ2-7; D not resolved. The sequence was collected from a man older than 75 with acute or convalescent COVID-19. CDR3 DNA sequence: TGTGCCAGCAGCCCAGGTCTAAGAAGCTCCTACGAGCAGTACTTC. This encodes CASSPGLRSSYEQYF.